This TCR beta chain was sequenced in a study of T cells in Graves' hyperthyroidism and ophthalmopathy. Findings and limits, study-wide: Ophthalmopathy got predicted by the model a median approximately 6 months before its onset.

Over 18 months, lack of ophthalmopathy progression marked Graves' hyperthyroidism as stable. PBMCs were derived from around 10 ml fresh peripheral blood. About this clonotype itself: Its antigen is as yet unknown.

Amplified regions were TCR beta CDR3 sequences from RNA transcripts. HTBI primers drove first-round RT-PCR of the TCR CDR3. MiXCR, run by TCRdb on the multiplex PCR reads, gives a single entry per CDR3 protein. Here the sample spans roughly 180,000 distinct CDR3 sequences, 15% to 20% being singletons. Trimming shortened V by 5 bases and J by 1 base, and 24 bases separated the two germline ends. CDR1 is SGHVS, CDR2 FNYEAQ, per germline. The CDR3 has 19 amino acids. V is TRBV7-6 and J is TRBJ1-3; no firm D call. The clonotype originates from a woman aged 50 to 60 with Graves' hyperthyroidism. Sequencing input: blood. CDR3 loop: CASSPRGSSNQISGNTIYF. In nucleotides, the CDR3 is TGTGCCAGCAGCCCCAGAGGCAGTTCGAACCAAATATCTGGAAACACCATATATTTT.